This passage covers 32 T cell receptor beta chains from one sample sequenced in a study of OX40 agonist ivuxolimab in advanced cancers. The data were produced by immunoSEQ multiplex PCR, yet TCRdb's version contains in-frame clones alone and is incomplete. Of 50,000 to 70,000 clones listed, 86% are singletons. The sequenced sample was CD4+ or CD8+ T cells sorted from blood, obtained in a trial of the OX40 agonist ivuxolimab. The origin of the receptors is an adult with an advanced solid tumor such as melanoma, head and neck, liver or kidney cancer.

Details on this clone: A read error may produce the germline difference seen at one junction end. CDR3 sequence reads: CASSLEEGEAF. The CDR3 DNA reads TGTGCCAGCAGCTTAGAGGAGGGTGAGGCCTTC. This chain connects TRBV11-2 to TRBJ1-2; no definite D call. Germline-derived CDR1 and CDR2 are SGHAT and FQNNGV. CDR3 length: 11 amino acids.

The CDR3 nucleotides read TGTGCCAGTAGTATACGGGTGTTGGTGGATGGCTACACCTTC. This gives the protein CASSIRVLVDGYTF. The chain combines TRBV19 with TRBJ1-2; D is ambiguous. V was clipped by 2 bases and J by 6 bases, with 13 bases between them. From germline, CDR1 is LNHDA and CDR2 SQIVND (reference sequence). The CDR3 runs to 14 residues.

This sequence joins TRBV7-2 and TRBJ2-7; possibly TRBD2 for D (6 bases). Trimming pared 5 bases from V and 2 bases from J, leaving 16 bases between. Per germline, CDR1 SGHTA and CDR2 FQGNSA. This CDR3 contains 15 residues. CDR3 coding DNA: TGTGCCAGCAGCACAAGTGGGACTGACCCCTACGAGCAGTACTTC. Encoded protein: CASSTSGTDPYEQYF.

V and J are TRBV5-4 and TRBJ2-5; the D gene could be TRBD1 or TRBD2 (5 bases each). The CDR3 totals 15 residues. CDR1 is SGHNT and CDR2 is YYREEE in the germline V gene (reference sequence). V was pared by 1 base and J by 4 bases, with 14 bases between. The DNA for the CDR3 is TGTGCCAGCAGCTTGCGGATGGGGGAAGGAGAGACCCAGTACTTC. Protein: CASSLRMGEGETQYF.

V is TRBV19 and J is TRBJ2-4; a weak D match, TRBD1 (5 bases). The V gene's germline CDR1 is LNHDA and CDR2 SQIVND (reference sequence). This CDR3 comprises 16 residues. V lost 5 bases and J 0 bases, leaving 14 bases between the germline ends. The CDR3 DNA reads as TGTGCCAGTAGTCCCCTGGACACAATAGCCAAAAACATTCAGTACTTC. This gives the protein CASSPLDTIAKNIQYF.

This chain connects TRBV6-5 to TRBJ1-3; D ambiguous. Trimming pared 7 bases from V and 2 bases from J, leaving 3 bases between. Germline V gives CDR1 MNHEY, CDR2 SVGAGI. CDR3 size: 11 residues. DNA for the CDR3: TGTGCCAGCACGGCTGGAAACACCATATATTTT. It yields the protein CASTAGNTIYF.

V is TRBV27 and J is TRBJ1-3; the D gene is possibly TRBD1 (5 bases). V lost 8 bases to trimming and J lost 0 bases, with 14 bases between them. Germline CDR1 reads MNHEY; CDR2 reads SMNVEV (reference sequence). The CDR3 consists of 15 residues. CDR3 bases: TGTGCCAGCGGACATCTGGGGCTCTCTGGAAACACCATATATTTT. Translated: CASGHLGLSGNTIYF.

V gene TRBV28 combines with J gene TRBJ1-2; TRBD1 agrees at 8 bases. The CDR3 length is 15 residues. V trimming: 2 bases; J trimming: 1 base; junction bases outside the gene matches: 3. The germline CDR1 and CDR2 sequences are MDHEN and SYDVKM. This chain's CDR3 is CASSLPGGINYGYTF. The CDR3 DNA is TGTGCCAGCAGTTTACCAGGGGGCATTAACTATGGCTACACCTTC.

This chain links TRBV27 with TRBJ2-7, with TRBD1 as a possible D gene (6 bases). With 4 bases removed from V and 3 bases from J, the gap between germline ends came to 16 bases. Germline CDR1 and CDR2: MNHEY and SMNVEV (reference sequence). The CDR3 has 15 residues. CDR3 in DNA: TGTGCCAGCAGTTGGGGTGTGACAGGAGGCTACGAGCAGTACTTC. Translating gives CASSWGVTGGYEQYF.

The chain joins TRBV6-6 to TRBJ2-1; D perhaps matches TRBD1 (6 bases). Trimming stripped 8 bases from V and 9 bases from J, with 23 bases between. CDR3 length equals 15 residues. Per germline, CDR1 MNHNY and CDR2 SVGAGI (reference sequence). The CDR3 protein is CASATPFAQGAEQFF. DNA of the CDR3: TGTGCCAGCGCTACCCCCTTCGCACAGGGCGCTGAGCAGTTCTTC.

This rearrangement joins TRBV9 to TRBJ2-3, with D tentatively TRBD2 (6 bases). The CDR3 runs to 15 residues. Germline assignment: CDR1 SGDLS and CDR2 YYNGEE. Trimming pared 0 bases from V and 0 bases from J, leaving 8 bases between. Written as DNA, the CDR3 is TGTGCCAGCAGCGTAGGACTAGGAAGCACAGATACGCAGTATTTT. Protein product: CASSVGLGSTDTQYF.

The chain couples TRBV19 to TRBJ1-5, with TRBD1 matching over 8 bases. Unmatched junction bases numbered 17, after V lost 2 bases and J lost 2 bases. The CDR3 has 20 residues. Germline V gene data show CDR1 as LNHDA and CDR2 as SQIVND (reference sequence). CDR3 coding DNA: TGTGCCAGTAGTATATACAGGGGGTACCTCCTCAAAGCGGGCAATCAGCCCCAGCATTTT. This encodes CASSIYRGYLLKAGNQPQHF.

Turning to this clone: This is likely a read error, given that the CDR3 carries no conserved phenylalanine or tryptophan at its end. The V call is TRBV7-9, the J call TRBJ1-6; D remains unclear. The CDR3 sequence is 13 residues long. The V end was cut by 5 bases, the J end by 7 bases, with 9 bases between. CDR1 SEHNR and CDR2 FQNEAQ come from the germline V gene (reference sequence). The CDR3 here is CASSHGENSPLHL. The DNA for the CDR3 is TGTGCCAGCAGCCACGGTGAGAATTCACCCCTCCACCTT.

The chain combines TRBV4-2 with TRBJ1-6; TRBD1 is a possible D gene (5 bases). Trimming shortened V by 0 bases and J by 7 bases, and 16 bases separated the two germline ends. Germline V gene lookup returns CDR1 LGHNA and CDR2 YNFKEQ. CDR3 size: 17 residues. The CDR3: CASSQDPGIMGNSPLHF. The CDR3 DNA reads as TGTGCCAGCAGCCAAGACCCAGGGATAATGGGAAATTCACCCCTCCACTTT.

The chain has TRBV7-9 and TRBJ2-1; D ambiguous. Germline V gene sequence: CDR1 SEHNR, CDR2 FQNEAQ (reference sequence). With 7 bases removed from V and 9 bases from J, the gap between germline ends came to 16 bases. The CDR3 extends over 13 amino acids. This CDR3 is CASIISPRREQFF. The CDR3 DNA reads as TGTGCCAGCATCATTTCACCCCGCCGTGAGCAGTTCTTC.

The chain links TRBV9 to TRBJ1-2, with D possibly being TRBD1 (5 bases). Germline values: CDR1 SGDLS, CDR2 YYNGEE. This CDR3 comprises 16 residues. V lost 4 bases, J lost 4 bases, and 20 bases lay in between. Written as DNA, the CDR3 is TGTGCCAGCAGCTCTAACCTCAGGGACCTGAGCTATGGCTACACCTTC. Translated: CASSSNLRDLSYGYTF.

Only a few counts were recorded for this clone. The genes are TRBV28 and TRBJ1-5, with a weak D call TRBD1 (6 bases). This CDR3 has 13 amino acids. Trimming took 6 bases from V and 7 from J, leaving 13 bases between them. Looked up from germline, CDR1 is MDHEN and CDR2 is SYDVKM. The CDR3, as DNA: TGTGCCAGCAGGACAGGTACGATCCAGCCCCAGCATTTT. Protein sequence: CASRTGTIQPQHF.

The DNA of the CDR3 is TGCGCCAGCAGCTCGGGACAGGGGGGCACTGAAGCTTTCTTT. It codes for CASSSGQGGTEAFF. V and J are TRBV5-1 and TRBJ1-1, with 11 positions matching TRBD1. The CDR3 contains 14 residues. The trim removed 3 bases at V and 4 bases at J, leaving 2 bases unmatched. The germline CDR1 and CDR2 sequences are SGHRS and YFSETQ.

This rearrangement joins TRBV9 to TRBJ2-1; 7 bases are shared with TRBD1. V dropped 5 bases and J dropped 8; count of bases not matched to a gene: 13. This CDR3 has 15 amino acids. Germline values: CDR1 SGDLS, CDR2 YYNGEE. The CDR3 sequence is CASSPTTGRMDEQFF. The CDR3 bases are TGTGCCAGCAGTCCGACGACAGGGCGGATGGATGAGCAGTTCTTC.

The gene calls are TRBV18 and TRBJ1-5; no reliable D call. Trimming pared 2 bases from V and 2 bases from J, leaving 7 bases between. Per germline, CDR1 KGHSH and CDR2 LQKENI. This CDR3 is 14 amino acids long. As DNA, the CDR3 is TGTGCCAGCTCACCAGCCGAGGGCAATCAGCCCCAGCATTTT. It is translated as CASSPAEGNQPQHF.

This clone was picked up a small number of times. V usage is TRBV28 and J usage is TRBJ1-2, with TRBD1 matching 9 bases. This CDR3 contains 16 residues. Trimming cost V 7 bases and J 3 bases; bases outside gene matches: 12. Germline loops: CDR1 MDHEN, CDR2 SYDVKM. CDR3 loop: CASIPPGTGYHYGYTF. DNA of the CDR3: TGTGCCAGCATCCCCCCCGGGACAGGGTATCACTATGGCTACACCTTC.

CDR3 sequence reads: CASSLAGQGTEQYF. The CDR3, as DNA: TGTGCCAGCAGCTTAGCGGGACAGGGAACCGAGCAGTACTTC. This chain connects TRBV7-2 to TRBJ2-7, with TRBD1 identical over 9 bases. Germline CDR1 reads SGHTA; CDR2 reads FQGNSA. The V and J ends lost 0 bases and 6 bases, in that order; junction bases with no gene match: 3. The CDR3 totals 14 residues.

With regard to this clone: A junction boundary mismatches the germline segment, possibly from a read error. Distinct nucleotide sequences in the sample also encode this CDR3. The chain combines TRBV13 with TRBJ2-7; D is perhaps TRBD2 (5 bases). The CDR3 length is 14 residues. The germline gives CDR1 PRHDT, CDR2 FYEKMQ (reference sequence). In nucleotides, the CDR3 is TGCGCCAGCAGCGACGGGTGGGGAGCCTACGAGCAGTACTTC. It specifies CASSDGWGAYEQYF. Supplemented by reference TRBV13 and TRBJ2-7, the full variable domain reads AAGVIQSPRHLIKEKRETATLKCYPIPRHDTVYWYQQGPGQDPQFLISFYEKMQSDKGSIPDRFSAQQFSDYHSELNMSSLELGDSALYFCASSDGWGAYEQYFGPGTRLTVT.

The chain combines TRBV10-3 with TRBJ2-2; the match to TRBD1 covers 9 bases. Trimming at V came to 10 bases and at J to 1 base, leaving 10 bases not matched to a gene. The CDR3 covers 16 residues. Germline lookup yields CDR1 ENHRY and CDR2 SYGVKD. The CDR3 sequence is CATERRTGENTGELFF. CDR3 coding DNA: TGTGCCACCGAGAGGAGGACAGGGGAGAACACCGGGGAGCTGTTTTTT.

The CDR3 DNA is TGCGCCAGCAGCCGGGTTATCTCTAGCACAGATACGCAGTATTTT. Translating gives CASSRVISSTDTQYF. This rearrangement joins TRBV4-1 to TRBJ2-3; D gene uncertain. From germline, CDR1 is MGHRA and CDR2 YSYEKL. V was pared by 4 bases and J by 0 bases, with 11 bases between. The CDR3 has 15 residues.

The chain employs TRBV11-1 and TRBJ2-3; D remains ambiguous. V lost 5 bases and J lost 0, with 21 bases in between. This CDR3 has 18 residues. Germline CDR1 and CDR2: SGHAT and FQDESV (reference sequence). This CDR3 reads CASSDLGMGRGSTDTQYF. As DNA, the CDR3 is TGTGCCAGCAGCGATTTGGGGATGGGCCGAGGAAGCACAGATACGCAGTATTTT.

The chain uses TRBV7-8 and TRBJ2-6; no definite D call. Germline V gene data show CDR1 as SGHVS and CDR2 as FQNEAQ. Trimming removed 1 base from V and 12 bases from J, with 10 bases in between. CDR3 size: 13 residues. This CDR3 reads CASSLGRPGVLTF. The CDR3 DNA is TGTGCCAGCAGCTTAGGTCGGCCAGGCGTCCTGACTTTC.

The chain is built from TRBV4-2 and TRBJ1-2, with D unclear. CDR3 size: 13 residues. V lost 1 base and J 6 bases, leaving 9 bases between the germline ends. Per germline, CDR1 LGHNA and CDR2 YNFKEQ. The CDR3 region is CASSQGGYDGYTF. The CDR3 nucleotides read TGTGCCAGCAGCCAAGGCGGGTACGATGGCTACACCTTC.

The chain recombines TRBV4-1 with TRBJ2-7; tentative D call: TRBD2 (5 bases). The CDR3 is made up of 15 amino acids. The V end was cut by 0 bases, the J end by 0 bases, with 9 bases between. CDR1 and CDR2 (germline): MGHRA, YSYEKL. CDR3 DNA sequence: TGCGCCAGCAGCCAAGATTCGGGGTACTCCTACGAGCAGTACTTC. Encoded protein: CASSQDSGYSYEQYF.

This chain uses TRBV7-9 with TRBJ2-1; 7 bases map to TRBD2. The V gene's germline CDR1 is SEHNR and CDR2 FQNEAQ (reference sequence). The CDR3 has 15 residues. The trim removed 5 bases at V and 6 bases at J, leaving 10 bases unmatched. CDR3 bases: TGTGCCAGCAGCGAGGGCTCTTGGGGGGGCAATGAGCAGTTCTTC. It translates to CASSEGSWGGNEQFF.

The genes are TRBV12-5 and TRBJ1-2; D gene ambiguous. The V and J ends lost 1 base and 8 bases respectively, with 17 bases between them. This CDR3 is 15 amino acids long. Germline values: CDR1 LGHNT, CDR2 FRNRAP. Here the CDR3 DNA reads TGTGCTAGTGGTTTGGGGTCTGGGCAGCTTTTGGGCTACACCTTC. It codes for CASGLGSGQLLGYTF. Using reference TRBV12-5 and TRBJ1-2 for the parts outside the CDR3, the full variable domain is DARVTQTPRHKVTEMGQEVTMRCQPILGHNTVFWYRQTMMQGLELLAYFRNRAPLDDSGMPKDRFSAEMPDATLATLKIQPSEPRDSAVYFCASGLGSGQLLGYTFGSGTRLTVV.

CDR3 loop: CASRGGTARGEKLFF. As DNA, the CDR3 is TGTGCCAGCAGGGGCGGGACAGCCAGGGGTGAAAAACTGTTTTTT. The chain links TRBV2 to TRBJ1-4; 7 nucleotides match TRBD1. The CDR3 is 15 amino acids. Germline loops: CDR1 SNHLY, CDR2 FYNNEI. J was trimmed by 7 bases and V by 6 bases; bases with no gene match: 11. Filled out from reference TRBV2 and TRBJ1-4, the complete variable domain reads EPEVTQTPSHQVTQMGQEVILRCVPISNHLYFYWYRQILGQKVEFLVSFYNNEISEKSEIFDDQFSVERPDGSNFTLKIRSTKLEDSAMYFCASRGGTARGEKLFFGSGTQLSVL.